The following is a TCR beta chain sequence with its context. This sample was included in a study of blood T cell repertoires in COVID-19. Study context: Samples came from the United States, Italy and Spain, spanning acute and convalescent COVID-19. T cells, B-cell-depleted T cells, or PBMCs supplied cDNA or gDNA.

This CDR3 is built from 17 residues. Looked up from germline, CDR1 is SGHRS and CDR2 is YFSETQ. V shed 3 bases, J shed 6 bases, and the junction held 14 bases outside the gene matches. Original processing notes: Nucleated cell counts were estimated from reference gene primer amplification. Here immunoSEQ multiplex PCR was the method, and the copy in TCRdb shows in-frame clones only, minus some. That table is the source of V, J and clone size, and D and trimming were worked out from the DNA. The table records around 65,000 clones, about 81% of them present only once. The TCR originated in a man of 80 years or more with acute or convalescent COVID-19. The J gene is TRBJ2-3, the V gene TRBV5-1, with 9 nucleotides matching TRBD2. Sequenced material: peripheral blood. CDR3 sequence: CASSSDPGTSRSDTQYF. CDR3 DNA sequence: TGCGCCAGCAGCTCCGACCCCGGGACTAGCCGTTCGGATACGCAGTATTTT. Combining the CDR3 with reference TRBV5-1 and TRBJ2-3 gives the whole variable domain KAGVTQTPRYLIKTRGQQVTLSCSPISGHRSVSWYQQTPGQGLQFLFEYFSETQRNKGNFPGRFSGRQFSNSRSEMNVSTLELGDSALYLCASSSDPGTSRSDTQYFGPGTRLTVL.